These T cell receptor beta chains were read from a single sample in a study of cytomegalovirus exposure and HLA in healthy donors. Assay used: immunoSEQ multiplex PCR; TCRdb lists only in-frame clones, some missing. The sample carries around 200,000 clones, 88% recorded once. Sequencing used PBMCs. The receptors were gathered from a woman under 30 in good health and CMV-seronegative. Each CDR3 is given with its conserved first and last residue. D genes are given only for firm matches. Only part of the rows carry a size: once, few, many, or a class if the clone is expanded.

cdr3_aa,cdr3_nt,v_call,clone_size,j_call,d_call
CASSAGTGVYGYTF,TGTGCCAGTAGTGCCGGGACAGGGGTCTATGGCTACACCTTC,TRBV19,NA,TRBJ1-2,TRBD1
CSVVGQAYGYTF,TGCAGCGTTGTCGGACAGGCCTATGGCTACACCTTC,TRBV29-1,NA,TRBJ1-2,TRBD1
CASQGQIYGYTF,TGTGCCAGCCAGGGACAGATCTATGGCTACACCTTC,TRBV28,NA,TRBJ1-2,TRBD1
CTSSQRSTSGSPEQYF,TGCACCAGCAGCCAACGATCGACTAGCGGGAGCCCCGAGCAGTACTTC,TRBV1,NA,TRBJ2-7,NA
CSVGADTQYF,TGCAGCGTAGGAGCAGATACGCAGTATTTT,TRBV29-1,NA,TRBJ2-3,NA
CASSVGGRAGSETQYF,TGTGCCAGCAGCGTAGGGGGCAGGGCAGGATCAGAGACCCAGTACTTC,TRBV9,NA,TRBJ2-5,NA
CATRLSGANVLTF,TGTGCCACCAGACTATCTGGGGCCAACGTCCTGACTTTC,TRBV15,once,TRBJ2-6,NA
CASSQGQGGTYAYTF,TGCGCCAGCAGCCAAGGACAGGGGGGGACTTATGCCTACACCTTC,TRBV4-1,NA,TRBJ1-2,TRBD1
CATSIRRNQGWFNQPQHF,TGTGCCACCAGCATTAGAAGGAATCAGGGCTGGTTCAATCAGCCCCAGCATTTT,TRBV15,NA,TRBJ1-5,NA
CATPRDRGFDTQYF,TGTGCCACCCCCCGGGACAGGGGATTTGATACGCAGTATTTT,TRBV25-1,NA,TRBJ2-3,TRBD1
CASSETTGQGYTF,TGTGCCAGCAGTGAAACGACAGGTCAGGGCTACACCTTC,TRBV2,few,TRBJ1-2,NA
CASRRDRLNYGYTF,TGTGCCAGCAGACGGGACAGACTGAACTATGGCTACACCTTC,TRBV6-1,NA,TRBJ1-2,TRBD1
CASSLAVSSISAYEQYF,TGTGCCAGCAGCTTAGCCGTGTCGAGCATAAGCGCCTACGAGCAGTACTTC,TRBV7-9,NA,TRBJ2-7,NA